Shown below are 4 T cell receptor beta chains from a single sample sequenced in a study of T cells in Graves' hyperthyroidism and ophthalmopathy. TCR beta CDR3 sequences were amplified from RNA transcripts. An initial round of RT-PCR targeting the TCR CDR3 relied on the HTBI primer set. TCRdb processed the multiplex PCR reads anew with MiXCR; each CDR3 protein has one entry. This table has 480,000 or so distinct CDR3 sequences, around an eighth appearing once. Source material: blood. Receptor source: a woman younger than 30 with Graves' hyperthyroidism.

This clonotype was detected ten times or more. J is TRBJ2-1 and V is TRBV11-2; 9 bases fit TRBD1. Germline loops: CDR1 SGHAT, CDR2 FQNNGV. J was trimmed by 8 bases and V by 0 bases; bases with no gene match: 8. The CDR3 is 16 amino acids. The CDR3 DNA follows: TGTGCCAGCAGCTTAGAGGCAACAGGGGGCAGCTATGAGCAGTTCTTC. Translation gives CASSLEATGGSYEQFF.

V gene TRBV20-1 combines with J gene TRBJ1-3; possible D gene TRBD1, 6 bases. The CDR3 totals 14 residues. In germline, CDR1 is DFQATT, CDR2 SNEGSKA (reference sequence). V was cut by 2 bases and J by 2 bases, with 10 bases left in between. Here the CDR3 reads CSARTRGTGNTIYF. DNA of the CDR3: TGCAGTGCTAGAACGAGGGGGACTGGAAACACCATATATTTT.

This clonotype was seen many times. V is TRBV19 and J is TRBJ1-2; no definite D call. Deletions cut 6 bases from V and 5 bases from J, with 13 bases between. Germline V gene lookup returns CDR1 LNHDA and CDR2 SQIVND (reference sequence). The length of the CDR3 is 13 residues. CDR3 DNA: TGTGCCAGTAGCCGGGATAAGTCATATGGCTACACCTTC. This sequence encodes CASSRDKSYGYTF.

This clonotype was recorded a few times. V is TRBV4-1 and J is TRBJ2-7, with D possibly being TRBD2 (6 bases). Trimming stripped 1 base from V and 5 bases from J, with 18 bases between. Germline CDR1 reads MGHRA; CDR2 reads YSYEKL. The length of the CDR3 is 16 residues. CDR3 nucleotide sequence: TGCGCCAGCAGCCAAGGGAGGGGCGGCCGAGACAACGAGCAGTACTTC. It codes for CASSQGRGGRDNEQYF.